This T cell receptor (beta chain) was identified in a study of T cell changes during pregnancy in multiple sclerosis. Sequencing was performed with immunoSEQ multiplex PCR; in TCRdb, only in-frame clones are kept and a portion is missing. The data hold under 50,000 clones, with approximately 89% observed a single time. This clone was detected once. This CDR3 contains 14 residues. V gave up 5 bases and J gave up 6 bases, with 15 bases separating them. Germline V CDR1 and CDR2: SGHRS, YFSETQ. The sequences come from CD4+ T cells from peripheral blood mononuclear cells, collected in the second trimester of pregnancy. The origin of this receptor is a female donor in good health, enrolled as a control in a pregnancy study. The V and J genes are TRBV5-1 and TRBJ1-5; a possible D gene is TRBD1 (5 bases). This chain's CDR3 is CASSYEGTGQPQHF. The CDR3, as DNA: TGCGCCAGCAGTTATGAAGGGACTGGTCAGCCCCAGCATTTT. Complete variable domain (other parts from reference TRBV5-1 and TRBJ1-5): KAGVTQTPRYLIKTRGQQVTLSCSPISGHRSVSWYQQTPGQGLQFLFEYFSETQRNKGNFPGRFSGRQFSNSRSEMNVSTLELGDSALYLCASSYEGTGQPQHFGDGTRLSIL.